Following are 4 T cell receptor beta chains from one sample sequenced in a study of blood T cell repertoires in COVID-19. Sequencing used immunoSEQ multiplex PCR; TCRdb keeps in-frame clones, though not all of them. The repertoire includes 170,000 or so clones, around 77% of them detected once, and 6.5% sits in the top ten. Material for sequencing was peripheral blood. The receptors here all came from a man in his 70s with active or convalescent COVID-19.

The chain uses TRBV7-2 and TRBJ1-2; 7 nucleotides align to TRBD1. The trim removed 4 bases at V and 8 bases at J, leaving 7 bases unmatched. Germline CDR1 SGHTA, CDR2 FQGNSA. The CDR3 runs to 13 residues. The CDR3 reads CASSSGQAYGYTF. CDR3 DNA sequence: TGTGCCAGCAGCTCCGGACAGGCGTACGGCTACACCTTC.

This chain connects TRBV6-5 to TRBJ1-6; maybe TRBD1 (5 bases). The V and J ends lost 6 bases and 7 bases respectively, with 10 bases between them. The CDR3 is 13 residues long. Germline V CDR1 and CDR2: MNHEY, SVGAGI. CDR3 sequence: CASSAGWNSPLHF. The DNA for the CDR3 is TGTGCCAGCAGCGCAGGGTGGAATTCACCCCTCCACTTT.

This chain connects TRBV12-3 or TRBV12-4 to TRBJ2-5; no clear D. This CDR3 contains 13 residues. V was pared by 4 bases and J by 0 bases, with 6 bases between. The CDR3 DNA is TGTGCCAGCAGTTCCCTCCACCAAGAGACCCAGTACTTC. Amino acids: CASSSLHQETQYF.

With regard to this clone: Mismatch with germline at one junction end may stem from a read error. The DNA of the CDR3 is TGTGCCAGCATCTACACCGGACACGGCATAATTCACTTC. Protein: CASIYTGHGIIHF. The rearrangement joins TRBV6-5 to TRBJ1-2, with a possible D match to TRBD1 (5 bases). CDR1 is MNHEY and CDR2 is SVGAGI in the germline V gene. This CDR3 is 13 amino acids long.